Each of the 32 T cell receptor beta chains below was sequenced from the same sample in a study of blood T cell repertoires in COVID-19 (dated by TCRdb to the early 2020s). The library was prepared using the immunoSEQ multiplex PCR assay. TCRdb took this table from immuneACCESS and kept in-frame rearrangements with V and J called. Such tables lack part of the clones; where checked against another copy, unresolved V genes explain under half of the gap, and the rest is unexplained. Here the sample has some 220,000 clones; approximately 85% occur a single time. 2% to 3% of the sample comes from the top ten. The sequenced sample consisted of peripheral blood. These receptors came from a woman in her 70s with COVID-19, enrolled during active disease.

The V and J genes are TRBV7-2 and TRBJ1-2, with D possibly TRBD1 on 6 matching bases. V was shortened by 5 bases and J by 5 bases, with 9 bases between the two germline ends. Looked up from germline, CDR1 is SGHTA and CDR2 is FQGNSA. The CDR3 is made up of 12 amino acids. The CDR3 bases are TGTGCCAGCAGCCCGGACAGATATGGCTACACCTTC. Translating gives CASSPDRYGYTF.

In nucleotides, the CDR3 is TGTGCCAGCAGTTTTAGACAGGGGGCAACTGAAGCTTTCTTT. This encodes CASSFRQGATEAFF. The V gene is TRBV6-5, the J gene TRBJ1-1; 10 bases are a match to TRBD1. The CDR3 runs to 14 residues. J lost 5 bases, V lost 4 bases, and 4 bases had no gene match. CDR1 is MNHEY, CDR2 SVGAGI, per germline.

The chain links TRBV6-2 or TRBV6-3 to TRBJ1-4; 8 positions agree with TRBD1. V lost 0 bases and J lost 4; bases outside the gene matches: 13. Germline V CDR1 and CDR2: MNHEY, SVGEGT. This CDR3 is 19 amino acids long. In DNA form, the CDR3 reads TGTGCCAGCAGTTACTCCGGCAGGGGGCTCCGGAAAGATAATGAAAAACTGTTTTTT. Its translation is CASSYSGRGLRKDNEKLFF.

The chain has TRBV24-1 and TRBJ1-1; weak D call: TRBD1 (6 bases). Per germline, CDR1 KGHDR and CDR2 SFDVKD. Trimming pared 0 bases from V and 11 bases from J, leaving 9 bases between. CDR3 length: 12 amino acids. CDR3 in DNA: TGTGCCACCAGTGATTTGGACAGGAAGGCTTTCTTT. Its translation is CATSDLDRKAFF.

This clone appeared a single time. The CDR3, as DNA: TGCGCCAGCAGCTCGACAGGGGGCGCAAGCACCGGGGAGCTGTTTTTT. This gives the protein CASSSTGGASTGELFF. The chain links TRBV5-1 to TRBJ2-2, with 10 bases lining up with TRBD1. Germline lookup yields CDR1 SGHRS and CDR2 YFSETQ. The CDR3 length is 16 residues. The junction had 6 bases not matched to a gene; V was cut back by 3 bases and J by 4 bases.

The chain couples TRBV7-8 to TRBJ1-2, with unresolved D. Trimming left V 8 bases short and J 7 bases short, with 17 bases between. Looked up from germline, CDR1 is SGHVS and CDR2 is FQNEAQ. This CDR3 contains 13 residues. In nucleotides, the CDR3 is TGTGCCAGCGGCAGGCAACCATCCTTTGGCTACACCTTC. It translates to CASGRQPSFGYTF.

The CDR3 bases are TGTGCCAGCAGCCAAGAAGGTAGCGGGGTGTACTACGAGCAGTACTTC. This gives the protein CASSQEGSGVYYEQYF. The chain couples TRBV4-2 to TRBJ2-7; 8 nucleotides line up with TRBD2. Germline V CDR1 and CDR2: LGHNA, YNFKEQ. There are 16 residues in the CDR3. J lost 3 bases, V lost 0 bases, and 7 bases had no gene match.

The genes are TRBV5-5 and TRBJ1-1; weak D call: TRBD1 (5 bases). The CDR3 runs 16 residues. The germline gives CDR1 SGHKS, CDR2 YYEKEE (reference sequence). V was pared by 2 bases and J by 0 bases, with 14 bases between. In DNA, the CDR3 is TGTGCCAGCAGCTTTGGGGCACTTCAAGTGAACACTGAAGCTTTCTTT. Protein sequence: CASSFGALQVNTEAFF.

This chain links TRBV30 with TRBJ2-1, with TRBD2 matching over 8 bases. The CDR3 spans 14 residues. Germline values: CDR1 GTSNPN, CDR2 SVGIG (reference sequence). The J segment lost 6 bases and the V segment lost 3 bases, leaving 7 bases of the junction unmatched. CDR3 in amino acids: CAWRPTSGTNEQFF. Written as DNA, the CDR3 is TGTGCCTGGAGACCCACTAGCGGAACCAATGAGCAGTTCTTC.

This chain joins TRBV5-1 and TRBJ1-2; weak D call: TRBD1 (6 bases). V dropped 8 bases and J dropped 2 bases, with 10 bases sitting between them. Germline CDR1 and CDR2: SGHRS and YFSETQ. The CDR3 extends over 12 amino acids. The CDR3 DNA sequence: TGCGCCAGTTCCACAGGGAACTATGGCTACACCTTC. It encodes CASSTGNYGYTF.

The genes are TRBV11-3 and TRBJ2-3; no clear D. Germline V lookup: CDR1 SGHNT, CDR2 YENEEA. Trimming left V 4 bases short and J 2 bases short, with 19 bases between. CDR3 length: 17 amino acids. In nucleotides, the CDR3 is TGTGCCAGCAGCTCGCCCCCGGGTTCACCCTCCACAGATACGCAGTATTTT. Translating gives CASSSPPGSPSTDTQYF.

This rearrangement joins TRBV7-3 to TRBJ2-2; 13 positions agree with TRBD2. The trim removed 3 bases at V and 5 bases at J, leaving 3 bases unmatched. The V gene's germline CDR1 is SGHTA and CDR2 FQGTGA. This CDR3 comprises 16 residues. The DNA for the CDR3 is TGTGCCAGCAGCTTGGGACTAGCGGGACCGACCGGGGAGCTGTTTTTT. It translates to CASSLGLAGPTGELFF.

This chain connects TRBV5-8 to TRBJ2-2; 10 bases are a match to TRBD1. V lost 2 bases to trimming and J lost 5 bases; unmatched junction nucleotides: 3. CDR3 length: 15 residues. Germline loops: CDR1 SGHTS, CDR2 YDEGEE. The CDR3 protein is CASSFEGQGTGELFF. The DNA for the CDR3 is TGTGCCAGCAGCTTCGAGGGACAGGGGACCGGGGAGCTGTTTTTT.

V and J are TRBV21-1 and TRBJ1-3. TRBV21-1 is listed as a pseudogene. The length of the CDR3 is 16 residues. Written as DNA, the CDR3 is TGTGCCAGCACCATTCCGGGGAGGGACTCTGGAAACACCATATATTTT. Translating it yields CASTIPGRDSGNTIYF.

The rearrangement links TRBV4-3 to TRBJ2-2, with D possibly TRBD2 on 5 matching bases. This CDR3 is 15 amino acids long. The V and J ends lost 1 base and 5 bases respectively, with 11 bases between them. Germline V gene sequence: CDR1 LGHNA, CDR2 YSLEER. CDR3 DNA: TGCGCCAGCAGCCAAGGCGTTCCGGGGACCGGGGAGCTGTTTTTT. Amino acids: CASSQGVPGTGELFF.

The rearrangement links TRBV19 to TRBJ1-5, with D hard to call. The CDR3 has 12 amino acids. Germline V lookup: CDR1 LNHDA, CDR2 SQIVND (reference sequence). Trimming left V 7 bases short and J 4 bases short, with 8 bases between. The CDR3 sequence is CASNEKNQPQHF. In DNA form, the CDR3 reads TGTGCCAGTAATGAGAAGAATCAGCCCCAGCATTTT.

V gene TRBV6-6 combines with J gene TRBJ2-7; unclear D gene. Germline V CDR1 and CDR2: MNHNY, SVGAGI (reference sequence). The CDR3 is 13 amino acids. The V gene lost 2 bases and the J gene lost 6 bases, with 11 bases spanning the gap. In DNA form, the CDR3 reads TGTGCCAGCAGTTACCTCCGACACGGCGAGCAGTACTTC. This encodes CASSYLRHGEQYF.

The rearrangement uses TRBV5-4 and TRBJ1-2, with no clear D. The CDR3 consists of 13 residues. V lost 10 bases and J lost 7, with 20 bases in between. Germline CDR1 SGHNT, CDR2 YYREEE (reference sequence). CDR3 sequence reads: CAFQLSREGGYTF. In nucleotides, the CDR3 is TGTGCCTTCCAACTCTCCCGCGAGGGTGGCTACACCTTC.

This rearrangement joins TRBV7-3 to TRBJ2-1; 9 positions match TRBD2. Losses at the gene ends were 5 bases for V and 7 bases for J; bases not matched to a gene: 12. CDR3 size: 16 residues. Germline V gives CDR1 SGHTA, CDR2 FQGTGA. The CDR3 reads CASSPPGSGRTNEQFF. CDR3 in DNA: TGTGCCAGCAGCCCCCCAGGCAGCGGGAGGACGAATGAGCAGTTCTTC.

J is TRBJ2-1 and V is TRBV27; 9 bases match TRBD2. J lost 16 bases, V lost 0 bases, and 13 bases had no gene match. This CDR3 has 15 amino acids. Germline V gene sequence: CDR1 MNHEY, CDR2 SMNVEV (reference sequence). CDR3 region: CASSLSERGALPQFF. The DNA for the CDR3 is TGTGCCAGCAGTTTATCGGAGCGGGGGGCACTTCCGCAATTCTTC.

This clone appeared a single time. In DNA, the CDR3 is TGTGCCATCAGTCCGGGACAGGGAACCTACGAGCAGTACTTC. Translated: CAISPGQGTYEQYF. The gene calls are TRBV10-3 and TRBJ2-7, with 9 bases identical to TRBD1. The V gene end was trimmed by 5 bases and the J gene end by 2 bases; junction bases not matched to a gene: 4. CDR3 length: 14 amino acids. Germline CDR1 ENHRY, CDR2 SYGVKD.

This chain connects TRBV29-1 to TRBJ1-1, with D possibly matching TRBD1 (6 bases). Germline V gene sequence: CDR1 SQVTM, CDR2 ANQGSEA. The V and J ends lost 2 bases and 1 base respectively, with 17 bases between them. This CDR3 is 16 amino acids long. For the CDR3, the DNA is TGCAGCGTTGAATTGGCAGGGGATCGTTGGAACACTGAAGCTTTCTTT. It codes for CSVELAGDRWNTEAFF.

This clone appeared once. This chain uses TRBV14 with TRBJ2-7, with 13 positions matching TRBD2. From germline, CDR1 is SGHDN and CDR2 FVKESK. The CDR3 is 14 amino acids. The junction had 5 bases not matched to a gene; V was cut back by 3 bases and J by 9 bases. CDR3 DNA: TGTGCCAGCAGCCACTCCGGACTAGCGGGAGTGCAGTACTTC. As protein: CASSHSGLAGVQYF.

The chain couples TRBV7-2 to TRBJ1-2; the match to TRBD1 covers 10 bases. The junction had 8 bases not matched to a gene; V was cut back by 4 bases and J by 3 bases. The CDR3 length is 16 residues. CDR1 SGHTA and CDR2 FQGNSA come from the germline V gene. The chain's CDR3 is CASSSSGTGEYYGYTF. For the CDR3, the DNA is TGTGCCAGCAGCTCATCCGGGACAGGGGAGTACTATGGCTACACCTTC.

The V call is TRBV5-4, the J call TRBJ1-2; TRBD1 agrees at 7 bases. Germline V gives CDR1 SGHNT, CDR2 YYREEE (reference sequence). With 4 bases clipped from V and 6 bases from J, the junction kept 3 bases outside the gene matches. This CDR3 comprises 12 residues. The CDR3 nucleotides read TGTGCCAGCAGCGGAGGGGGCGATGGCTACACCTTC. This encodes CASSGGGDGYTF.

The chain joins TRBV4-1 to TRBJ1-5; D is possibly TRBD1 (5 bases). CDR1 is MGHRA, CDR2 YSYEKL, per germline. V was trimmed by 0 bases and J by 5 bases, leaving 11 bases between them. This CDR3 is 15 amino acids long. CDR3 nucleotides: TGCGCCAGCAGCCAAGATTGGGCAGGGTATCAGCCCCAGCATTTT. It codes for CASSQDWAGYQPQHF.

The rearrangement links TRBV25-1 to TRBJ2-7; 9 nucleotides align to TRBD1. This CDR3 comprises 15 residues. Per the germline V gene, CDR1 is MGHDK and CDR2 is SYGVNS. Trimming at V came to 4 bases and at J to 6 bases, leaving 10 bases not matched to a gene. The chain's CDR3 is CASSVPGQGIGEQYF. Here the CDR3 DNA reads TGTGCCAGCAGTGTGCCGGGACAGGGTATCGGCGAGCAGTACTTC.

V usage is TRBV7-2 and J usage is TRBJ2-2; D unresolved. Germline-derived CDR1 and CDR2 are SGHTA and FQGNSA. The CDR3 length is 13 residues. Trimming removed 6 bases from V and 4 bases from J, with 9 bases in between. The CDR3 coding sequence is TGTGCCAGCAGGACACTTAGCACCGGGGAGCTGTTTTTT. Protein: CASRTLSTGELFF.

This chain joins TRBV4-3 and TRBJ2-6; 10 bases match TRBD1. Germline CDR1 and CDR2: LGHNA and YSLEER. Unmatched junction bases numbered 6, after V lost 0 bases and J lost 1 base. The CDR3 covers 19 residues. CDR3 in DNA: TGCGCCAGCAGCCAAGAAGTGGACAGGGGGGAATCTGGGGCCAACGTCCTGACTTTC. Amino acids: CASSQEVDRGESGANVLTF.

The chain combines TRBV5-6 with TRBJ1-2; TRBD1 agrees at 8 bases. Germline V CDR1 and CDR2: SGHDT, YYEEEE. Trimming removed 4 bases from V and 6 bases from J; junction bases left unmatched: 5. CDR3 length: 13 residues. CDR3: CASSPPGGDGYTF. The CDR3 DNA reads TGTGCCAGCAGCCCACCAGGGGGCGATGGCTACACCTTC. The whole variable domain, filled in from reference TRBV5-6 and TRBJ1-2, reads DAGVTQSPTHLIKTRGQQVTLRCSPKSGHDTVSWYQQALGQGPQFIFQYYEEEERQRGNFPDRFSGHQFPNYSSELNVNALLLGDSALYLCASSPPGGDGYTFGSGTRLTVV.

V is TRBV10-3 and J is TRBJ2-7; a possible D gene is TRBD1 (5 bases). The V gene lost 10 bases and the J gene lost 0 bases, with 10 bases spanning the gap. Germline assignment: CDR1 ENHRY and CDR2 SYGVKD. There are 12 residues in the CDR3. CDR3 sequence (DNA): TGTGCCACCTCCCAGGGCTCCTACGAGCAGTACTTC. Protein product: CATSQGSYEQYF.

The V gene is TRBV18, the J gene TRBJ2-4, with D unclear. This CDR3 comprises 14 residues. V was pared by 1 base and J by 0 bases, with 4 bases between. Germline CDR1 reads KGHSH; CDR2 reads LQKENI. In nucleotides, the CDR3 is TGTGCCAGCTCACCACGAGTAGCCAAAAACATTCAGTACTTC. Protein sequence: CASSPRVAKNIQYF.